One sample yielded the 10 T cell receptor beta chains listed below, sequenced in a study of cytomegalovirus exposure and HLA in healthy donors. Generated by immunoSEQ multiplex PCR, the TCRdb table keeps only in-frame clones and is missing some. Of some 140,000 clones in the sample, about 82% were seen once. The sequenced material came from PBMCs. The receptor set was obtained from a human donor in good health.

The J gene is TRBJ1-1, the V gene TRBV29-1, with a weak D call TRBD1 (5 bases). The CDR3 has 17 amino acids. Germline assignment: CDR1 SQVTM and CDR2 ANQGSEA. Between the trimmed V and J ends, which lost 6 bases and 0 bases, there was a span of 23 bases. CDR3 DNA: TGCAGCGTCATAAGGGGTGTCATCGAAACCCTGAACACTGAAGCTTTCTTT. Amino acid sequence: CSVIRGVIETLNTEAFF.

The CDR3 DNA is TGTGCCAGCAGTCTGCGACTGGCGGGGCGGGCTTGGGATGAGCAGTTCTTC. Translated, it gives CASSLRLAGRAWDEQFF. The rearrangement joins TRBV27 to TRBJ2-1, with D perhaps TRBD2 (6 bases). Germline V gives CDR1 MNHEY, CDR2 SMNVEV (reference sequence). This CDR3 contains 17 residues. Trimming took off 5 bases at V and 8 bases at J, with 25 bases between the two ends.

This rearrangement joins TRBV12-5 to TRBJ2-7, with a weak D call TRBD1 (6 bases). In germline, CDR1 is LGHNT, CDR2 FRNRAP. There are 17 residues in the CDR3. Trimming took 2 bases from V and 2 from J, leaving 19 bases between them. As DNA, the CDR3 is TGTGCTAGTGGTTTGTCGCAGGGGCGGCGCAGGACCTACGAGCAGTACTTC. This translates into CASGLSQGRRRTYEQYF.

Only one count was recorded for this clone. This chain connects TRBV11-1 to TRBJ2-7; D is possibly TRBD2 (5 bases). Germline V gives CDR1 SGHAT, CDR2 FQDESV (reference sequence). The CDR3 totals 16 residues. Trimming stripped 2 bases from V and 2 bases from J, with 16 bases between. The CDR3 DNA follows: TGTGCCAGCAGCTTAACGCCCGCGGGTGGTACCTACGAGCAGTACTTC. Amino acids: CASSLTPAGGTYEQYF.

This clone occurred a few times. This sequence joins TRBV14 and TRBJ1-3; the D gene is possibly TRBD1 (5 bases). V lost 7 bases to trimming and J lost 7 bases, with 11 bases between them. CDR1 SGHDN and CDR2 FVKESK come from the germline V gene. CDR3 length equals 12 residues. The CDR3 loop is CASTAGLNTIYF. The CDR3 DNA reads TGTGCCAGCACCGCAGGGTTGAACACCATATATTTT.

The genes are TRBV2 and TRBJ1-4, with 10 bases identical to TRBD1. The CDR3 consists of 14 residues. Trimming took 7 bases from V and 5 from J; bases not matched to a gene: 4. Germline V gene lookup returns CDR1 SNHLY and CDR2 FYNNEI. The CDR3 is CASTRDRGNEKLFF. CDR3 coding DNA: TGTGCCAGCACAAGGGACAGGGGAAATGAAAAACTGTTTTTT.

This clone occurred a few times. Additional DNA sequences in this sample encode the identical CDR3. This rearrangement joins TRBV5-1 to TRBJ1-1, with D tentatively TRBD1 (6 bases). Germline assignment: CDR1 SGHRS and CDR2 YFSETQ. The CDR3 runs 15 residues. Trimming took off 0 bases at V and 1 base at J, with 10 bases between the two ends. This CDR3 reads CASSLGQAPNTEAFF. Here the CDR3 DNA reads TGCGCCAGCAGCTTGGGACAGGCCCCGAACACTGAAGCTTTCTTT. Full variable domain (rest looked up from reference TRBV5-1 and TRBJ1-1): KAGVTQTPRYLIKTRGQQVTLSCSPISGHRSVSWYQQTPGQGLQFLFEYFSETQRNKGNFPGRFSGRQFSNSRSEMNVSTLELGDSALYLCASSLGQAPNTEAFFGQGTRLTVV.

The gene calls are TRBV6-6 and TRBJ1-2, with a weak D call TRBD1 (5 bases). Germline V CDR1 and CDR2: MNHNY, SVGAGI (reference sequence). The CDR3 covers 14 residues. Trimming removed 2 bases from V and 6 bases from J, with 13 bases in between. CDR3: CASSYGDFYNGYTF. The CDR3 DNA reads as TGTGCCAGCAGTTACGGGGACTTCTACAATGGCTACACCTTC.

The rearrangement joins TRBV5-1 to TRBJ1-6; 8 bases map to TRBD1. The CDR3 is 15 amino acids. Trimming at V came to 5 bases and at J to 7 bases, leaving 8 bases not matched to a gene. Germline CDR1 is SGHRS and CDR2 is YFSETQ. The chain's CDR3 is CASRREGQENSPLHF. CDR3 sequence (DNA): TGCGCCAGCAGGCGGGAGGGACAGGAAAATTCACCCCTCCACTTT.

This sequence joins TRBV2 and TRBJ2-3, with TRBD1 matching over 8 bases. This CDR3 has 16 amino acids. J was trimmed by 3 bases and V by 4 bases; bases with no gene match: 9. Germline CDR1 reads SNHLY; CDR2 reads FYNNEI. CDR3 residues: CASSGAGGFRTDTQYF. For the CDR3, the DNA is TGTGCCAGCAGTGGGGCAGGGGGCTTTCGGACAGATACGCAGTATTTT.